These T cell receptor beta chains were read from a single sample in a study of blood T cell repertoires in COVID-19. TCRdb keeps only in-frame clones here, not all; method: immunoSEQ multiplex PCR. The repertoire consists of about 150,000 clones, with roughly nine tenths occurring once and the leading ten covering approximately 0.55%. Material: peripheral blood. The receptors were sampled from a man between 45 and 60 years old with acute or convalescent COVID-19. Both conserved end residues are part of each CDR3. D genes are given only for firm matches. Clone size is given for some rows only: seen once, a few or many times, or a class if the clone is expanded.

j_gene | abundance | v_gene | d_gene | CDR3nt | CDR3aa
TRBJ2-5 | once | TRBV19 | NA | TGTGCCAGTAGGACGGCGGCGGAAGAGACCCAGTACTTC | CASRTAAEETQYF
TRBJ1-5 | few | TRBV24-1 | NA | TGTGCCACCAGTGCTGGGCACAATAGCAATCAGCCCCAGCATTTT | CATSAGHNSNQPQHF
TRBJ2-5 | NA | TRBV27 | TRBD1 | TGTGCCAGCAGTTTGACAGGGGTACGAGAGACCCAGTACTTC | CASSLTGVRETQYF
TRBJ1-6 | NA | TRBV5-1 | TRBD1 | TGCGCCAGCAGCTTGGACAGGGGGAATAATTCACCCCTCCACTTT | CASSLDRGNNSPLHF
TRBJ2-5 | NA | TRBV2 | TRBD2 | TGTGCCAGCAGCGAAAATTTTCCCCTAGCGGGGGGGCTCGGGGAGACCCAGTACTTC | CASSENFPLAGGLGETQYF
TRBJ2-1 | NA | TRBV2 | TRBD2 | TGTGCCAGCAGCCGGACTAGCGGGGGGGCCTTTAATGAGCAGTTCTTC | CASSRTSGGAFNEQFF
TRBJ1-1 | NA | TRBV28 | TRBD1 | TGTGCCAGCAGCACCACCTGGGACAGGGGGTCTGAAGCTTTCTTT | CASSTTWDRGSEAFF
TRBJ1-1 | NA | TRBV6-2/TRBV6-3 | NA | TGTGCCAGCAGTTACTCGACGGCGGAAATGAACACTGAAGCTTTCTTT | CASSYSTAEMNTEAFF
TRBJ2-7 | NA | TRBV5-4 | TRBD2 | TGTGCCAGCAGCTTGGAACCCTGGGGGGGGTATGAGCAGTACTTC | CASSLEPWGGYEQYF
TRBJ1-3 | NA | TRBV4-1 | NA | TGCGCCAGCAGCCAAGCTGGGGCGGGAAACACCATATATTTT | CASSQAGAGNTIYF
TRBJ2-1 | once | TRBV5-4 | NA | TGTGCCAGCAGCTTGGGCGGGGTCTGGAATGAGCAGTTCTTC | CASSLGGVWNEQFF
TRBJ2-5 | NA | TRBV27 | TRBD2 | TGTGCCAGCAGTTTCCCGGGAGGGGAGACCCAGTACTTC | CASSFPGGETQYF
TRBJ2-5 | NA | TRBV9 | NA | TGTGCCAGCAGCGTAGGTGTAGCCTTCCAAGAGACCCAGTACTTC | CASSVGVAFQETQYF
TRBJ2-7 | NA | TRBV7-9 | NA | TGTGCCAGCAGCTCCCCCCCGCGGTTGCGCGTGGACGAGCAGTACTTC | CASSSPPRLRVDEQYF
TRBJ1-2 | NA | TRBV7-2 | NA | TGTGCCAGCAGCTTAGTACGTGGGGCAGATATCTATGGCTACACCTTC | CASSLVRGADIYGYTF
TRBJ1-4 | once | TRBV6-1 | NA | TGTGCCAGCAGTGATTTTAGTGCCCTTGAAAAACTGTTTTTT | CASSDFSALEKLFF
TRBJ2-3 | NA | TRBV29-1 | TRBD2 | TGCAGCGGGAAACTAGCGGGGGGGGTCGATACGCAGTATTTT | CSGKLAGGVDTQYF
TRBJ1-1 | NA | TRBV28 | TRBD1 | TGTGCCAGCAGCGTCTCGGGACAGGGGACTGAAGCTTTCTTT | CASSVSGQGTEAFF
TRBJ1-2 | NA | TRBV18 | NA | TGTGCCAGCTCACCACGGCAGGGGATCGATGGCTACACCTTC | CASSPRQGIDGYTF
TRBJ2-1 | few | TRBV5-4 | NA | TGTGCCGTGCGGGGGCCCAGTTACAATGAGCAGTTCTTC | CAVRGPSYNEQFF
TRBJ1-2 | NA | TRBV19 | NA | TGTGCCAGTAGTCTGCAGGGCTCTTTCTATGGCTACACCTTC | CASSLQGSFYGYTF
TRBJ1-6 | NA | TRBV30 | NA | TGTGCCTGGACCCCGGACACACTCTCCTATAATTCACCCCTCCACTTT | CAWTPDTLSYNSPLHF
TRBJ2-3 | NA | TRBV27 | NA | TGTGCCAGCTGCAGACGGGGGATCACAGATACGCAGTATTTT | CASCRRGITDTQYF
TRBJ2-6 | NA | TRBV19 | NA | TGTGCCTCCGGCCCCCTGCCGCGGGCTGGGGCCAACGTCCTGACTTTC | CASGPLPRAGANVLTF
TRBJ1-6 | NA | TRBV19 | NA | TGTGCCAGTAGTATTGGCAGCTCCTATAATTCACCCCTCCACTTT | CASSIGSSYNSPLHF
TRBJ2-2 | once | TRBV7-6 | TRBD1 | TGTGCCAGCAGCCCCCAATGGGGGACAGCCACCGCGAACACCGGGGAGCTGTTTTTT | CASSPQWGTATANTGELFF
TRBJ2-3 | NA | TRBV15 | TRBD1 | TGTGCCACCAGGTTGGACAGGGTCGCAGATACGCAGTATTTT | CATRLDRVADTQYF
TRBJ1-3 | NA | TRBV28 | TRBD1 | TGTGCCAGCAGTACCTGGACAGGGGGCTTTGGAAACACCATATATTTT | CASSTWTGGFGNTIYF
TRBJ1-1 | NA | TRBV10-3 | TRBD1 | TGTGCCACCGAGGGGGCCCCGAACACTGAAGCTTTCTTT | CATEGAPNTEAFF
TRBJ1-5 | NA | TRBV10-3 | NA | TGTGCCATCAGTGCGGTGGGGAGGGATCAGCCCCAGCATTTT | CAISAVGRDQPQHF
TRBJ1-1 | NA | TRBV6-2/TRBV6-3 | NA | TGTGCCAGCAGCCCTCCCCATGGGCCCATGAACACTGAAGCTTTCTTT | CASSPPHGPMNTEAFF
TRBJ2-7 | NA | TRBV15 | TRBD2 | TGTGCCACCAGCAGAGGAACCGGGACTAGACCCTACGAGCAGTACTTC | CATSRGTGTRPYEQYF
TRBJ2-7 | NA | TRBV27 | TRBD1 | TGTGCCAGCAGTTTATCGAAGGGACAGGGGTCGCCCTACGAGCAGTACTTC | CASSLSKGQGSPYEQYF
TRBJ2-1 | NA | TRBV27 | TRBD1 | TGTGCCAGCAGCCTCAGGGGGATGGAGCAGTTCTTC | CASSLRGMEQFF
TRBJ2-5 | NA | TRBV7-9 | TRBD1 | TGTGCCAGCAGGAGAGCCGGGACAGGGATTATAGAGACCCAGTACTTC | CASRRAGTGIIETQYF
TRBJ1-1 | NA | TRBV4-1 | TRBD1 | TGCGCCAGCAGCCAAGACAGGACAGGGGGCTTTTGGACTGAAGCTTTCTTT | CASSQDRTGGFWTEAFF
TRBJ2-3 | NA | TRBV15 | TRBD1 | TGTGCCACCAGCAGAGAATGGACAGGGACCTGGGATACGCAGTATTTT | CATSREWTGTWDTQYF
TRBJ1-5 | NA | TRBV28 | TRBD1 | TGTGCCAGCAGTTTATCCGCCGACAGGGGAAGCAATCAGCCCCAGCATTTT | CASSLSADRGSNQPQHF
TRBJ2-2 | NA | TRBV2 | NA | TGTGCCAGCAGAAACACAGGGTACACCGGGGAGCTGTTTTTT | CASRNTGYTGELFF
TRBJ2-1 | NA | TRBV7-3 | NA | TGTGCCAGCAGATTAGCGGTCGGGGACAATGAGCAGTTCTTC | CASRLAVGDNEQFF
TRBJ1-3 | NA | TRBV19 | TRBD1 | TGTGCCAGTAGCCAACAGGGGGCTGGAAACACCATATATTTT | CASSQQGAGNTIYF
TRBJ1-5 | NA | TRBV19 | TRBD1 | TGTGCCAGTAGTATTCTGACAGGGGGCGCACAGCCCCAGCATTTT | CASSILTGGAQPQHF
TRBJ1-2 | NA | TRBV6-4 | TRBD1 | TGTGCCAGCAGTGCGACAGGGGGGTATGGCTACACCTTC | CASSATGGYGYTF
TRBJ2-3 | once | TRBV28 | NA | TGTGCCAGCAGTTTAGGTTCAGTCACAGATACGCAGTATTTT | CASSLGSVTDTQYF
TRBJ2-5 | NA | TRBV4-3 | TRBD2 | TGCGCCAGCAGCCAAGGAAATGTGGCTAGCGGGGGCCAAGAGACCCAGTACTTC | CASSQGNVASGGQETQYF
TRBJ1-2 | NA | TRBV27 | NA | TGTGCCAGCAGTCCCTCAAACGGGGGCTACACCTTC | CASSPSNGGYTF